This entry lists 11 T cell receptor beta chains sequenced from one sample in a study of T cells after yellow fever vaccination. TCRdb processed the 5' RACE reads anew with MiXCR; each CDR3 protein has one entry. Here the sample spans 500,000 to 650,000 distinct CDR3 sequences, roughly 14% being singletons. The input for sequencing was PBMCs, taken on the day of the yellow fever booster vaccination. These receptors originate from a young man who received the YFV17D yellow fever vaccine.

The J gene is TRBJ2-7, the V gene TRBV5-1, with D perhaps matching TRBD2 (6 bases). Germline V gene lookup returns CDR1 SGHRS and CDR2 YFSETQ. With 2 bases removed from V and 6 bases from J, the gap between germline ends came to 15 bases. This CDR3 is built from 14 residues. Here the CDR3 reads CASSLGKMEGEQYF. In DNA form, the CDR3 reads TGCGCCAGCAGCTTAGGAAAGATGGAGGGCGAGCAGTACTTC.

The rearrangement joins TRBV20-1 to TRBJ2-3, with 10 positions matching TRBD2. The CDR3 runs to 14 residues. Germline V lookup: CDR1 DFQATT, CDR2 SNEGSKA (reference sequence). The junction had 2 bases not matched to a gene; V was cut back by 1 base and J by 4 bases. Written as DNA, the CDR3 is TGCAGTGCTAGAGCAGCGGGAGGGGCAGATACGCAGTATTTT. Its protein is CSARAAGGADTQYF.

The chain joins TRBV9 to TRBJ1-2; no firm D call. V gave up 5 bases and J gave up 4 bases, with 21 bases separating them. This CDR3 region has 16 residues. The germline V gene encodes CDR1 SGDLS and CDR2 YYNGEE. Written as DNA, the CDR3 is TGTGCCAGCAGGAACCCGAGGGCCTCCCGCGGCTATGGCTACACCTTC. Translating gives CASRNPRASRGYGYTF.

This sequence joins TRBV7-9 and TRBJ1-1; D is ambiguous. The germline V and J ends were trimmed by 2 bases and 6 bases, with 7 bases remaining between them. The CDR3 totals 12 residues. Germline V lookup: CDR1 SEHNR, CDR2 FQNEAQ (reference sequence). CDR3 DNA: TGTGCCAGCAGCTTAACAGTCGCTGAAGCTTTCTTT. This sequence encodes CASSLTVAEAFF.

The chain combines TRBV5-1 with TRBJ2-7, with 8 nucleotides matching TRBD1. This CDR3 is 15 amino acids long. The V gene end was trimmed by 3 bases and the J gene end by 3 bases; junction bases not matched to a gene: 8. The V gene's germline CDR1 is SGHRS and CDR2 YFSETQ. The CDR3 bases are TGCGCCAGCAGCTCGAATACAGGGGGTCTCTACGAGCAGTACTTC. It is translated as CASSSNTGGLYEQYF. The variable domain in full, with the rest retrieved from reference TRBV5-1 and TRBJ2-7, is KAGVTQTPRYLIKTRGQQVTLSCSPISGHRSVSWYQQTPGQGLQFLFEYFSETQRNKGNFPGRFSGRQFSNSRSEMNVSTLELGDSALYLCASSSNTGGLYEQYFGPGTRLTVT.

This clonotype was picked up a small number of times. V usage is TRBV18 and J usage is TRBJ2-1, with D possibly TRBD2 on 6 matching bases. CDR3 size: 15 residues. V was shortened by 8 bases and J by 4 bases, with 18 bases between the two germline ends. Germline loops: CDR1 KGHSH, CDR2 LQKENI. For the CDR3, the DNA is TGTGCCAGCGGGACGGACCGGGAGAAATACAATGAGCAGTTCTTC. It specifies CASGTDREKYNEQFF.

This clonotype appeared a few times. This chain connects TRBV11-2 to TRBJ1-5, with TRBD1 matching 7 bases. The germline V gene has CDR1 SGHAT and CDR2 FQNNGV. V lost 5 bases, J lost 0 bases, and 10 bases stayed unmatched. The length of the CDR3 is 17 residues. The CDR3 DNA reads TGTGCCAGCAGCCAAAGGGGGACAGCGACTAGCAATCAGCCCCAGCATTTT. Translating gives CASSQRGTATSNQPQHF.

The chain has TRBV5-1 and TRBJ2-1; no firm D call. The CDR3 is made up of 15 amino acids. Per the germline V gene, CDR1 is SGHRS and CDR2 is YFSETQ. With 6 bases removed from V and 0 bases from J, the gap between germline ends came to 13 bases. The CDR3, as DNA: TGCGCCAGCAAGTCCGGCGCCAGCTCCTACAATGAGCAGTTCTTC. This gives the protein CASKSGASSYNEQFF.

This chain uses TRBV30 with TRBJ2-1, with 9 bases matching TRBD2. Germline trimming cut 4 bases from V and 4 bases from J; bases unmatched to any gene: 20. Germline CDR1 and CDR2: GTSNPN and SVGIG (reference sequence). This CDR3 is 19 amino acids long. This CDR3 reads CAWIPRYSGRAVKYNEQFF. In nucleotides, the CDR3 is TGTGCCTGGATCCCCCGGTATAGCGGGAGAGCCGTTAAATACAATGAGCAGTTCTTC.

This rearrangement joins TRBV19 to TRBJ1-2, with D unclear. The length of the CDR3 is 13 residues. V shed 3 bases and J shed 8 bases, with 13 bases lying between them. Per germline, CDR1 LNHDA and CDR2 SQIVND (reference sequence). Here the CDR3 reads CASSIKSGIGYTF. DNA of the CDR3: TGTGCCAGTAGTATCAAAAGTGGGATCGGCTACACCTTC.

The chain is built from TRBV3-1 and TRBJ2-4; D unclear. The V end lost 8 bases, the J end lost 0 bases, and 11 bases lay between the germline ends. CDR1 is LGHDT, CDR2 YNNKEL, per germline (reference sequence). CDR3 length equals 14 residues. Here the CDR3 reads CASGFQLAKNIQYF. CDR3 nucleotide sequence: TGTGCCAGCGGCTTTCAGCTAGCCAAAAACATTCAGTACTTC.